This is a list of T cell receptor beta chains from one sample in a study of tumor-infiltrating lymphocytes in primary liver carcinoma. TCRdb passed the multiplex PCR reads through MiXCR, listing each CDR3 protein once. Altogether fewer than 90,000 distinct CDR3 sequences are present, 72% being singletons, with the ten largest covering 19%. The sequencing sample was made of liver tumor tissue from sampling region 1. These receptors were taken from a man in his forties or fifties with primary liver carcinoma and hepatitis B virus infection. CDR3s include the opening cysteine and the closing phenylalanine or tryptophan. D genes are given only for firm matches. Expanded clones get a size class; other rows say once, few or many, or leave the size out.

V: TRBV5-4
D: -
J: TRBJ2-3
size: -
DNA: TGTGCCAGCAGCTTAACTATCAATACAGATACGCAGTATTTT
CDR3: CASSLTINTDTQYF

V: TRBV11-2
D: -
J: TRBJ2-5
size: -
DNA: TGTACCAGAAGCTTCGGGGGCAGCCAGGAGACCCAGTACTTC
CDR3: CTRSFGGSQETQYF

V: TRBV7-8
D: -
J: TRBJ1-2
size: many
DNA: TGTGCCAGCAGCAGAAGGCCGGATTTGTCTAACTATGGCTACACCTTC
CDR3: CASSRRPDLSNYGYTF

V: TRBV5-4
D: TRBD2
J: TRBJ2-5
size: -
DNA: TGTGCCAGCAGCCCGGGGGGAGCGACAGAGACCCAGTACTTC
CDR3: CASSPGGATETQYF

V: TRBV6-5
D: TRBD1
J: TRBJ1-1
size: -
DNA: TGTCCCAGCAGTTACACTACATCGGGACAGGGGAACACTGAAGCTTTCTTT
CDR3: CPSSYTTSGQGNTEAFF

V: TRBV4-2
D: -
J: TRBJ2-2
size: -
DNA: TGTGTCAGCAGCCAAGGAGGAAACATCGGGGAGCTGTTTTTT
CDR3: CVSSQGGNIGELFF

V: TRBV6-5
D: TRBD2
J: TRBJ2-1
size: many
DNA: TGTGCCAGCAGTTACTCGGGACTACCCTCCTACAATGAGCAGTTCTTC
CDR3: CASSYSGLPSYNEQFF

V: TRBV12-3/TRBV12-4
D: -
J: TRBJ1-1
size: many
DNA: TGTGCCAGCAGCCTAGCCCATCTTAGCACTGAAGCTTTCTTT
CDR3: CASSLAHLSTEAFF

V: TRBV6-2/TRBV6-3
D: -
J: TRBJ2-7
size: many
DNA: TGTGCCAGCTTCACGCCGGTCCTCCACTCCTACGAGCAGTACTTC
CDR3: CASFTPVLHSYEQYF

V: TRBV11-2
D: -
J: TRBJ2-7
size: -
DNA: TGTACCAGCATCTTAAGTGAGCTAGCGCCGCAGTACTTC
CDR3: CTSILSELAPQYF

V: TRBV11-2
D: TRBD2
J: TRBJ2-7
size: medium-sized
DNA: TGTGCCAGCAGCCTACTTGAGGGAGGGCTATCGTACGAGCAGTACTTC
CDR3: CASSLLEGGLSYEQYF

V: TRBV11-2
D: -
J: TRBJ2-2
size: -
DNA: TGTGCCAGCAGCTTAGTGGGAGCCTTCACCGGGGAGCTGTTTTTT
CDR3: CASSLVGAFTGELFF

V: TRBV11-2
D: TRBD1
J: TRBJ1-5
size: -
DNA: TGTACCAGCATCGGACAGGGGGGAGGCAATCAACCCCAGCATTTT
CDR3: CTSIGQGGGNQPQHF

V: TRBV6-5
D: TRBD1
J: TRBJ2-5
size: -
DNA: TGTGCCAGCACTTACGCCGGGACAGGGGCATATTTGGAGATCCAGTACTTC
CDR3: CASTYAGTGAYLEIQYF

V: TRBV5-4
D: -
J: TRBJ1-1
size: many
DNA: TGTGCCAGCAGCCCGGAGGGGTTTTTCACTGAAGCTTTCTTT
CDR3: CASSPEGFFTEAFF

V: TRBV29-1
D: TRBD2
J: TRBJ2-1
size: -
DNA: TGCAGCGTTGAAAGAACTAGCGGGGGGAATGAGGAGCTCTTC
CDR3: CSVERTSGGNEELF